This T cell receptor beta chain emerged from a study of cytomegalovirus exposure and HLA in healthy donors. Study details: About 200 million T cells yielded 117 million unique TCR beta sequences in earlier analysis. General study results and limits: In a later analysis, a missense DCLRE1C variant was linked to TCR beta V- and J-gene trimming. It was in a later analysis that TCR association rates were seen to vary by HLA locus, highest for DRB1 and lowest for HLA-C.

To note about this clone: Its specificity is not known.

The PCR had 60 Vbeta and 13 Jbeta primers. Source study methods: About 88 million unique TCR beta chains, about 11 million of them shared, were counted by a later analysis. TCRdb's copy holds only in-frame clones and misses some; the assay was immunoSEQ multiplex PCR. V, J and clone size are taken as reported in that table, and D and trimming were inferred from the DNA itself. The sample consists of 150,000 to 200,000 clones, 84% of them appearing once. The CDR3 length is 13 residues. Looked up from germline, CDR1 is MDHEN and CDR2 is SYDVKM. V lost 4 bases and J 4 bases, leaving 10 bases between the germline ends.

The sequenced sample consisted of PBMCs. The sequence was collected from a boy aged 2 to 10 in good health and CMV-seronegative. The V call is TRBV28, the J call TRBJ1-2; weak D call: TRBD1 (6 bases). The CDR3 coding sequence is TGTGCCAGCAGTTCGACAGGACGCTATGGCTACACCTTC. It encodes CASSSTGRYGYTF.